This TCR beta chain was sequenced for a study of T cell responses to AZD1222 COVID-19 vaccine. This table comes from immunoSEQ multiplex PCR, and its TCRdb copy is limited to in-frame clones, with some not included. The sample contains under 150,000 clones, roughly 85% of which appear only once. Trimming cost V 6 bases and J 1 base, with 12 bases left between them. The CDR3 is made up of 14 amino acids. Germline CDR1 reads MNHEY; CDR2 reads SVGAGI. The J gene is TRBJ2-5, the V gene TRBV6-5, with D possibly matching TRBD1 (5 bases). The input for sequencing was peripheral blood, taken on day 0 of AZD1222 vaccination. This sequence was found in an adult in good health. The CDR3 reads CASRSTGTQETQYF. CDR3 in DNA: TGTGCCAGCAGGTCTACAGGAACCCAAGAGACCCAGTACTTC.